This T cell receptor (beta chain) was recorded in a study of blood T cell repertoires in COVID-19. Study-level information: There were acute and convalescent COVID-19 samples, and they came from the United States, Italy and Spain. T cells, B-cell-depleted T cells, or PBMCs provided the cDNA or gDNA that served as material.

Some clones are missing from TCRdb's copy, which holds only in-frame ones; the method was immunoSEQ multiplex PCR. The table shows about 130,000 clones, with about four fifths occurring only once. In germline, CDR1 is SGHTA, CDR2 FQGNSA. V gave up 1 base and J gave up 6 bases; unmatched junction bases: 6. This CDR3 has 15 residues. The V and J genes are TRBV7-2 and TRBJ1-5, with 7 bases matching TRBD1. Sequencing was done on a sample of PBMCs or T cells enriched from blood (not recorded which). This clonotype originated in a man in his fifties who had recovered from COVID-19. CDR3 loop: CASSLDDRESQPQHF. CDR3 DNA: TGTGCCAGCAGCTTAGACGACAGGGAGAGTCAGCCCCAGCATTTT.